The 23 T cell receptor beta chains given below trace back to one sample, sequenced in a study of T cells in Graves' hyperthyroidism and ophthalmopathy. Using RNA transcripts as the source, TCR beta CDR3 regions were amplified. TCR CDR3 underwent first-round RT-PCR with the HTBI primer set. One entry per CDR3 protein results from TCRdb running MiXCR on the multiplex PCR reads. The sample lists 500,000 to 600,000 distinct CDR3 sequences, about 20% seen once, with 45% to 50% in the top ten. What was sequenced was blood. The receptors stem from a man between 40 and 49 years old with Graves' ophthalmopathy.

This clonotype showed up many times. The V gene is TRBV20-1, the J gene TRBJ2-1, with D unclear. Deletions cut 0 bases from V and 0 bases from J, with 9 bases between. This CDR3 has 15 amino acids. Germline CDR1 reads DFQATT; CDR2 reads SNEGSKA (reference sequence). The CDR3 loop reads CSAREGSSSYNEQFF. The CDR3 DNA reads TGCAGTGCTAGAGAGGGGTCAAGCTCCTACAATGAGCAGTTCTTC.

Details on this clonotype: Relative to the germline gene, one junction end is altered; a read error may explain this. The chain links TRBV5-1 to TRBJ2-1, with 13 nucleotides matching TRBD2. Per the germline V gene, CDR1 is SGHRS and CDR2 is YFSETQ. The CDR3 runs to 16 residues. The CDR3 DNA sequence: TGCGCCAGCAGCTTGGCTCCCGGGACTAGCGGGGCCGAGCAGCTCTTC. Residues: CASSLAPGTSGAEQLF.

This chain joins TRBV12-3 or TRBV12-4 and TRBJ2-1, with TRBD2 matching over 11 bases. The trim removed 6 bases at V and 4 bases at J, leaving 5 bases unmatched. The CDR3 has 15 residues. This CDR3 reads CASRPPSGGYNEQFF. The CDR3 DNA reads TGTGCCAGCAGACCGCCTAGCGGGGGGTACAATGAGCAGTTCTTC.

The chain carries TRBV5-1 and TRBJ2-1; a possible D gene is TRBD1 (6 bases). This CDR3 comprises 16 residues. Germline-derived CDR1 and CDR2 are SGHRS and YFSETQ. The V end lost 3 bases, the J end lost 0 bases, and 13 bases lay between the germline ends. The CDR3 loop reads CASSSGQPSSYNEQFF. In DNA, the CDR3 is TGCGCCAGCAGCTCCGGACAGCCGAGCTCCTACAATGAGCAGTTCTTC. Full variable domain (rest looked up from reference TRBV5-1 and TRBJ2-1): KAGVTQTPRYLIKTRGQQVTLSCSPISGHRSVSWYQQTPGQGLQFLFEYFSETQRNKGNFPGRFSGRQFSNSRSEMNVSTLELGDSALYLCASSSGQPSSYNEQFFGPGTRLTVL.

This chain uses TRBV14 with TRBJ2-1; 8 nucleotides line up with TRBD1. Germline assignment: CDR1 SGHDN and CDR2 FVKESK. J gave up 7 bases and V 4 bases, and 18 bases lay outside the gene matches. The CDR3 is 18 residues long. The CDR3 is CASSRLIAGGRVDNEQFF. CDR3 sequence (DNA): TGTGCCAGCAGCCGGTTGATAGCAGGGGGCCGAGTGGATAATGAGCAGTTCTTC.

This clonotype was recorded many times. The chain joins TRBV4-1 to TRBJ2-7, with D hard to call. The CDR3 extends over 16 amino acids. Trimming took 2 bases from V and 0 from J, leaving 14 bases between them. Germline V CDR1 and CDR2: MGHRA, YSYEKL. The CDR3 sequence is CASSQTPSLASYEQYF. CDR3 DNA sequence: TGCGCCAGCAGCCAAACGCCGTCCCTTGCCTCCTACGAGCAGTACTTC.

The chain is built from TRBV4-2 and TRBJ2-2; TRBD2 matches at 8 bases. The germline CDR1 and CDR2 sequences are LGHNA and YNFKEQ. The CDR3 length is 16 residues. V was clipped by 1 base and J by 5 bases; unmatched bases: 6. CDR3 loop: CASSQAVSSGTGELFF. Written as DNA, the CDR3 is TGTGCCAGCAGCCAAGCGGTGTCTAGCGGGACCGGGGAGCTGTTTTTT.

The table lists this clonotype with many counts. In DNA form, the CDR3 reads TGTGCCAGCAGTTTTGACGGAGCCAAAAACATTCAGTACTTC. Amino acids: CASSFDGAKNIQYF. The chain employs TRBV2 and TRBJ2-4; D call uncertain. The CDR3 extends over 14 amino acids. The germline V gene has CDR1 SNHLY and CDR2 FYNNEI. Trimming cost V 5 bases and J 0 bases, with 8 bases left between them.

V usage is TRBV10-3 and J usage is TRBJ2-1; 7 bases align to TRBD1. The V segment lost 7 bases and the J segment 9 bases; nucleotides outside the gene matches: 33. The CDR3 is 21 residues long. Per the germline V gene, CDR1 is ENHRY and CDR2 is SYGVKD. CDR3 bases: TGTGCCATCACACCCCTACCCGGGCTGACAGGGATCGACCCCCAATGGGGTGAGCAGTTCTTC. It codes for CAITPLPGLTGIDPQWGEQFF.

This clonotype was detected ten times or more. V gene TRBV7-9 combines with J gene TRBJ1-1, with a possible D match to TRBD1 (5 bases). This CDR3 is 14 amino acids long. Germline lookup yields CDR1 SEHNR and CDR2 FQNEAQ (reference sequence). V gave up 0 bases and J gave up 4 bases, with 9 bases separating them. The CDR3 is CASSLATVTTEAFF. DNA of the CDR3: TGTGCCAGCAGCTTAGCGACAGTAACCACTGAAGCTTTCTTT.

This clonotype was seen only a few times. The chain combines TRBV28 with TRBJ2-1; a possible D gene is TRBD1 (6 bases). The CDR3 has 14 residues. The germline gives CDR1 MDHEN, CDR2 SYDVKM. V was trimmed by 5 bases and J by 6 bases, leaving 14 bases between them. The CDR3 bases are TGTGCCAGCAGTAACCCTTCACAGGGCAATGAGCAGTTCTTC. This gives the protein CASSNPSQGNEQFF.

This clonotype was seen a single time. The chain links TRBV19 to TRBJ2-2; 8 bases line up with TRBD2. V trimming: 1 base; J trimming: 5 bases; junction bases outside the gene matches: 9. Germline V gene data show CDR1 as LNHDA and CDR2 as SQIVND (reference sequence). This CDR3 contains 17 residues. CDR3: CASSIVTGTSYTGELFF. The CDR3 nucleotides read TGTGCCAGTAGTATAGTCACCGGGACTAGTTATACCGGGGAGCTGTTTTTT.

This clonotype was seen at least ten times. Here the CDR3 reads CATSDPGTGAYNEQFF. DNA for the CDR3: TGTGCCACCAGTGATCCCGGGACTGGAGCCTACAATGAGCAGTTCTTC. V and J are TRBV24-1 and TRBJ2-1; a possible D gene is TRBD2 (6 bases). The germline gives CDR1 KGHDR, CDR2 SFDVKD. The CDR3 loop spans 16 amino acids. V lost 3 bases and J 2 bases, leaving 13 bases between the germline ends.

The genes are TRBV20-1 and TRBJ2-3, with D perhaps given as TRBD1 or TRBD2 (5 bases each). CDR1 is DFQATT and CDR2 is SNEGSKA in the germline V gene (reference sequence). This CDR3 has 14 residues. The V end lost 1 base, the J end lost 8 bases, and 16 bases lay between the germline ends. The CDR3 nucleotides are TGCAGTGCTAGAGGGGGCCGGGACCTCGGTACGCAGTATTTT. Residues: CSARGGRDLGTQYF.

This clonotype was counted many times. The rearrangement uses TRBV27 and TRBJ2-1; 9 nucleotides align to TRBD1. This CDR3 spans 16 amino acids. CDR1 and CDR2 (germline): MNHEY, SMNVEV (reference sequence). The trim removed 0 bases at V and 7 bases at J, leaving 7 bases unmatched. CDR3 in DNA: TGTGCCAGCAGTTTATCCGGGACAGGGTTTGGGAATGAGCAGTTCTTC. Its protein product is CASSLSGTGFGNEQFF.

This clonotype was detected a few times. The chain recombines TRBV2 with TRBJ2-2, with D tentatively TRBD1 (6 bases). V dropped 10 bases and J dropped 0 bases, with 12 bases sitting between them. Germline V gene sequence: CDR1 SNHLY, CDR2 FYNNEI. CDR3 length equals 14 residues. CDR3 sequence reads: CANRQDANTGELFF. CDR3 in DNA: TGTGCCAATAGACAGGATGCGAACACCGGGGAGCTGTTTTTT.

This clonotype was picked up a small number of times. This rearrangement joins TRBV27 to TRBJ1-6, with D unresolved. CDR3 length: 13 amino acids. Germline V gene data show CDR1 as MNHEY and CDR2 as SMNVEV (reference sequence). V lost 5 bases to trimming and J lost 9 bases, with 11 bases between them. The CDR3 region is CASSLQTISPLHF. The CDR3 coding sequence is TGTGCCAGCAGTCTCCAGACTATTTCACCCCTCCACTTT.

This clonotype was counted ten times or more. The chain employs TRBV11-2 and TRBJ2-3; D ambiguous. Germline loops: CDR1 SGHAT, CDR2 FQNNGV. Trimming removed 10 bases from V and 4 bases from J, with 15 bases in between. This CDR3 spans 13 amino acids. CDR3 protein: CAIARSTADTQYF. CDR3 nucleotide sequence: TGTGCCATCGCGAGGTCTACCGCAGATACGCAGTATTTT. Filled out from reference TRBV11-2 and TRBJ2-3, the complete variable domain reads EAGVAQSPRYKIIEKRQSVAFWCNPISGHATLYWYQQILGQGPKLLIQFQNNGVVDDSQLPKDRFSAERLKGVDSTLKIQPAKLEDSAVYLCAIARSTADTQYFGPGTRLTVL.

The V and J genes are TRBV5-1 and TRBJ2-3; TRBD2 agrees at 11 bases. The V segment lost 3 bases and the J segment 7 bases; nucleotides outside the gene matches: 10. The CDR3 consists of 16 residues. The germline V gene has CDR1 SGHRS and CDR2 YFSETQ. The CDR3 loop reads CASSSPSSGGLNTQYF. As DNA, the CDR3 is TGCGCCAGCAGCTCACCCTCTAGCGGGGGGTTGAATACGCAGTATTTT.

The chain couples TRBV6-1 to TRBJ1-4, with TRBD1 matching over 10 bases. Germline V gene data show CDR1 as MNHNS and CDR2 as SASEGT. Trimming cost V 5 bases and J 7 bases; bases outside gene matches: 4. CDR3 length: 14 amino acids. The CDR3 loop is CASSPGTGVEKLFF. CDR3 DNA: TGTGCCAGCAGTCCAGGGACAGGGGTTGAAAAACTGTTTTTT.

A few counts support this clonotype. This sequence joins TRBV12-3 or TRBV12-4 and TRBJ2-5; D is unclear. The CDR3 runs to 15 residues. The germline V and J ends were trimmed by 6 bases and 2 bases, with 16 bases remaining between them. This CDR3 is CASSPGVVPQETQYF. CDR3 DNA: TGTGCCAGCAGCCCTGGCGTAGTCCCGCAAGAGACCCAGTACTTC.

In DNA form, the CDR3 reads TGTGCCAGCAGTGATTGGGGGAATAGCAATCAGCCCCAGCATTTT. Its translation is CASSDWGNSNQPQHF. The gene calls are TRBV6-1 and TRBJ1-5, with D tentatively TRBD1 (5 bases). This CDR3 has 15 amino acids. Deletions cut 3 bases from V and 0 bases from J, with 9 bases between. The germline gives CDR1 MNHNS, CDR2 SASEGT.

This chain uses TRBV7-2 with TRBJ2-3; the match to TRBD2 covers 14 bases. CDR1 and CDR2 (germline): SGHTA, FQGNSA. CDR3 length: 16 residues. Trimming took 6 bases from V and 5 from J; bases not matched to a gene: 7. CDR3 protein: CASRRLAGGPRDTQYF. The CDR3 coding sequence is TGTGCCAGCAGGAGACTAGCGGGAGGGCCGAGAGATACGCAGTATTTT.